This T cell receptor beta chain was sequenced for a study of blood T cells in healthy people across ages. To note about this clonotype: Its antigen is currently unknown.

The second PCR ran roughly 6 to 12 cycles with a sample-barcoded 5' primer and J-beta primers. In TCRdb, the 5' RACE reads were re-called with MiXCR into one record per CDR3 protein. This table has about 1.8 million distinct CDR3 sequences, 49% appearing once. Germline V gene sequence: CDR1 LGHNA, CDR2 YSLEER. The CDR3 runs to 17 residues. The ends lost 0 bases at V and 7 bases at J; junction bases unmatched: 15. Broader study findings: Higher diversity, along with more naive CD4+ cells, distinguished long-lived donors from aged donors.

The clonotype originates from a woman aged 40 to 49 in good health. The material sequenced was blood. The chain employs TRBV4-3 and TRBJ2-7; 7 positions agree with TRBD1. The CDR3 sequence: CASSQDFNKGQLGEQYF. As DNA, the CDR3 is TGCGCCAGCAGCCAAGATTTCAACAAGGGACAGTTAGGAGAGCAGTACTTC.